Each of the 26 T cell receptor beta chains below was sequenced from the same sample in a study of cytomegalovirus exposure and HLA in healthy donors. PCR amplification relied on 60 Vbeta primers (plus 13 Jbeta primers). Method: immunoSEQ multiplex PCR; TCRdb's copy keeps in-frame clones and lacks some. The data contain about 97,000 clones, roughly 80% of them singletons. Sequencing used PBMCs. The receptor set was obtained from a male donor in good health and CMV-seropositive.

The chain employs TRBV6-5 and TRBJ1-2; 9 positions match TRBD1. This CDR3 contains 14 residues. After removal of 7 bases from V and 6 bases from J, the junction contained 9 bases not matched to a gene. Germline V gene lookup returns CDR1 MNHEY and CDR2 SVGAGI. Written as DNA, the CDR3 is TGTGCCAGCAAAAGGGGACAGGGTCTCCATGGCTACACCTTC. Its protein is CASKRGQGLHGYTF.

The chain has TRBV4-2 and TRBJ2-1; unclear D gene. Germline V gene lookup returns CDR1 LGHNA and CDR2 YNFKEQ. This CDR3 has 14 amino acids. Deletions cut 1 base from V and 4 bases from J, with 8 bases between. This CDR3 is CASSQVNEYNEQFF. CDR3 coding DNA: TGTGCCAGCAGCCAAGTAAACGAGTACAATGAGCAGTTCTTC.

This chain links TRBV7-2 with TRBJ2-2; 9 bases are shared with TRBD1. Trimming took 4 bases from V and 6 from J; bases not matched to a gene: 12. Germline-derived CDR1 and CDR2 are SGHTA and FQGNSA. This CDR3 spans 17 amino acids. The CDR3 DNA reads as TGTGCCAGCAGCTCTCCCCCGGGACAGGGACGCGCCGGGGAGCTGTTTTTT. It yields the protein CASSSPPGQGRAGELFF. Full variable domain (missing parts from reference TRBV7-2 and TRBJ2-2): GAGVSQSPSNKVTEKGKDVELRCDPISGHTALYWYRQSLGQGLEFLIYFQGNSAPDKSGLPSDRFSAERTGGSVSTLTIQRTQQEDSAVYLCASSSPPGQGRAGELFFGEGSRLTVL.

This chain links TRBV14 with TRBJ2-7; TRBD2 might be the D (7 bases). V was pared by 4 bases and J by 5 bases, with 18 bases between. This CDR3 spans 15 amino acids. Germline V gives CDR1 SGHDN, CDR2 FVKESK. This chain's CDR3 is CASSPYLGGRDEQYF. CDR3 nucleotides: TGTGCCAGCAGCCCCTATCTGGGGGGGCGGGACGAGCAGTACTTC.

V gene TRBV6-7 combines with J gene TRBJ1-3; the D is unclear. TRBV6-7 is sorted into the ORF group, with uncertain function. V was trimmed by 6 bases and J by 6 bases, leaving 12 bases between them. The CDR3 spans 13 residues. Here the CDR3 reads CASSSTVVNTIYF. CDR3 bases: TGTGCCAGCAGCTCAACAGTGGTAAACACCATATATTTT.

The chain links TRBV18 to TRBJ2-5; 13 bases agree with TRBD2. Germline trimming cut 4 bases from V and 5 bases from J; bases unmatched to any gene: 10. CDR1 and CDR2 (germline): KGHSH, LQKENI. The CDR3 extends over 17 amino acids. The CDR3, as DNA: TGTGCCAGCTCACAAGCCCTGGGACTAGCGGGACCGGAGACCCAGTACTTC. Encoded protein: CASSQALGLAGPETQYF. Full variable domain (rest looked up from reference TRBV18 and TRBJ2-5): NAGVMQNPRHLVRRRGQEARLRCSPMKGHSHVYWYRQLPEEGLKFMVYLQKENIIDESGMPKERFSAEFPKEGPSILRIQQVVRGDSAAYFCASSQALGLAGPETQYFGPGTRLLVL.

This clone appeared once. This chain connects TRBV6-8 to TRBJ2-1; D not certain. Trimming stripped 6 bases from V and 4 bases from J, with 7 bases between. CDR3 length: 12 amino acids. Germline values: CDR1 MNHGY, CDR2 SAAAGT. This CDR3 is CASRTPYNEQFF. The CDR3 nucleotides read TGTGCCAGCAGGACTCCATACAATGAGCAGTTCTTC.

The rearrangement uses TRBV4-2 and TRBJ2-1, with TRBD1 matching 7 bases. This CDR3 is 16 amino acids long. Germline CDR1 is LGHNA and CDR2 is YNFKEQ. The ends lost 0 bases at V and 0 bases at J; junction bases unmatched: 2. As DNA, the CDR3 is TGTGCCAGCAGCCAAGAGACAGGGAGCTCCTACAATGAGCAGTTCTTC. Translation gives CASSQETGSSYNEQFF.

CDR3 in amino acids: CASSFGRANTGELFF. The CDR3 nucleotides read TGTGCCAGCAGCTTTGGCAGGGCGAACACCGGGGAGCTGTTTTTT. V is TRBV13 and J is TRBJ2-2, with a weak D call TRBD1 (5 bases). This CDR3 spans 15 amino acids. The germline CDR1 and CDR2 sequences are PRHDT and FYEKMQ (reference sequence). V was cut by 3 bases and J by 0 bases, with 8 bases left in between.

CDR3 bases: TGCGCCAGCAGCCAAGCAGGACTGGGGGCTTCTGGGGCCAACGTCCTGACTTTC. Amino acid sequence: CASSQAGLGASGANVLTF. The rearrangement joins TRBV4-3 to TRBJ2-6; D is perhaps TRBD1 (6 bases). This CDR3 has 18 residues. Trimming took off 1 base at V and 1 base at J, with 14 bases between the two ends. The germline CDR1 and CDR2 sequences are LGHNA and YSLEER.

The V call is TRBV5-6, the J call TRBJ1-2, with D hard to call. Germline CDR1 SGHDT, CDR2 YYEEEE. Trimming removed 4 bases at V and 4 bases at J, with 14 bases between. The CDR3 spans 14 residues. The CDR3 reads CASSPSEAAYGYTF. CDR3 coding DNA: TGTGCCAGCAGCCCGTCGGAAGCGGCCTATGGCTACACCTTC.

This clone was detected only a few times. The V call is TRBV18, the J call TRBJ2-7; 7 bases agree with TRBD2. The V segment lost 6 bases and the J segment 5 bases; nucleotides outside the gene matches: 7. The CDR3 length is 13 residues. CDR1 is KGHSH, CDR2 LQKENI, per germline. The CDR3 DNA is TGTGCCAGCTCTTCGGCGGGAGTAAACGAGCAGTACTTC. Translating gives CASSSAGVNEQYF.

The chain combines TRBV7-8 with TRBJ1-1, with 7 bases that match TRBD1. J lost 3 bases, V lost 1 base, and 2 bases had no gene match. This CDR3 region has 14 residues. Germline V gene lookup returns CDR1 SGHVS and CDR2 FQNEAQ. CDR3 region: CASSLDRGDTEAFF. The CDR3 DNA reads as TGTGCCAGCAGCTTAGACAGGGGAGACACTGAAGCTTTCTTT.

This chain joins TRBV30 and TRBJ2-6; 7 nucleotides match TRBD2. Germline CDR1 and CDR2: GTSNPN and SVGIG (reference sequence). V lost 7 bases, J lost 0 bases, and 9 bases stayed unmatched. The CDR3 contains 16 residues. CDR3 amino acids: CAFHGGLLSGANVLTF. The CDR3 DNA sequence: TGTGCCTTTCACGGGGGACTACTCTCTGGGGCCAACGTCCTGACTTTC. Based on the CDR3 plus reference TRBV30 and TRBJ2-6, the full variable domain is SQTIHQWPATLVQPVGSPLSLECTVEGTSNPNLYWYRQAAGRGLQLLFYSVGIGQISSEVPQNLSASRPQDRQFILSSKKLLLSDSGFYLCAFHGGLLSGANVLTFGAGSRLTVL.

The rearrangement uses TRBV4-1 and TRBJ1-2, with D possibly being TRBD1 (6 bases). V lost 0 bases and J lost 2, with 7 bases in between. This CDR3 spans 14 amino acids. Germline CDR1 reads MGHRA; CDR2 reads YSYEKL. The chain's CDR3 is CASSQDQGNYGYTF. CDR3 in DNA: TGCGCCAGCAGCCAAGACCAGGGGAACTATGGCTACACCTTC.

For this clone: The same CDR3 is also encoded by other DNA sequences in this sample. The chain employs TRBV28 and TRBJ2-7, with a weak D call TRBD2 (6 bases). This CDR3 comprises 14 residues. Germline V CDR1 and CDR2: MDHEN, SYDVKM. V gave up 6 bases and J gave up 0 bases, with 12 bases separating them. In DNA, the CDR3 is TGTGCCAGCAGCCGCCAAGCGGGCTCCTACGAGCAGTACTTC. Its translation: CASSRQAGSYEQYF.

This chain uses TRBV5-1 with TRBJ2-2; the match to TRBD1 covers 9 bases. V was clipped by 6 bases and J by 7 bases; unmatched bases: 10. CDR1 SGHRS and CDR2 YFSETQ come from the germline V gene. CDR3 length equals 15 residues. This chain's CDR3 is CASNLPGQGFGELFF. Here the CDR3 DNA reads TGCGCCAGCAACCTACCGGGACAGGGCTTCGGGGAGCTGTTTTTT.

The CDR3 loop is CASSFGGTSGNDEQFF. CDR3 nucleotide sequence: TGTGCCAGCAGCTTTGGCGGGACTAGCGGGAACGATGAGCAGTTCTTC. The chain links TRBV7-9 to TRBJ2-1; 13 nucleotides align to TRBD2. Germline V gene sequence: CDR1 SEHNR, CDR2 FQNEAQ (reference sequence). This CDR3 contains 16 residues. V trimming: 3 bases; J trimming: 8 bases; junction bases outside the gene matches: 7. Based on the CDR3 plus reference TRBV7-9 and TRBJ2-1, the full variable domain is DTGVSQNPRHKITKRGQNVTFRCDPISEHNRLYWYRQTLGQGPEFLTYFQNEAQLEKSRLLSDRFSAERPKGSFSTLEIQRTEQGDSAMYLCASSFGGTSGNDEQFFGPGTRLTVL.

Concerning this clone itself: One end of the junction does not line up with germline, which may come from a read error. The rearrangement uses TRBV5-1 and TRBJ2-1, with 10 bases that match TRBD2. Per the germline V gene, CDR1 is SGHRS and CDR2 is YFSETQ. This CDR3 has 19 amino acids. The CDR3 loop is CASSPLAGDNNNNNNEQLF. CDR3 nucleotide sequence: TGCGCCAGCAGCCCTCTAGCGGGAGACAACAACAACAACAACAATGAGCAGCTCTTC.

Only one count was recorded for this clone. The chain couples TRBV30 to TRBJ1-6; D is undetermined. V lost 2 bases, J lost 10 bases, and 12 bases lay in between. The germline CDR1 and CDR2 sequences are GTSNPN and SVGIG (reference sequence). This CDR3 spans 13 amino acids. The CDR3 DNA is TGTGCCTGGAGTACCCAGGATCGGTCACCCCTCCACTTT. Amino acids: CAWSTQDRSPLHF.

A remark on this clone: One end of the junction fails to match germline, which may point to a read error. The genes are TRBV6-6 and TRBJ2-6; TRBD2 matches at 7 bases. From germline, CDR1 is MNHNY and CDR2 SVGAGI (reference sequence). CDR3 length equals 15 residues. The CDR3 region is CRREGIGSGANGLTF. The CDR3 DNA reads TGCCGGAGGGAGGGGATAGGCTCTGGGGCCAACGGCCTGACTTTC.

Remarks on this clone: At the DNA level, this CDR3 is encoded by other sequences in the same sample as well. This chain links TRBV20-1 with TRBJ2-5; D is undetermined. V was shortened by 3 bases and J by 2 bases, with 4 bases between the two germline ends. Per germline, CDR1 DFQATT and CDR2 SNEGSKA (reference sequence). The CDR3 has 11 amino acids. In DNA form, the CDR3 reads TGCAGTGCTAGGGCACAAGAGACCCAGTACTTC. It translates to CSARAQETQYF.

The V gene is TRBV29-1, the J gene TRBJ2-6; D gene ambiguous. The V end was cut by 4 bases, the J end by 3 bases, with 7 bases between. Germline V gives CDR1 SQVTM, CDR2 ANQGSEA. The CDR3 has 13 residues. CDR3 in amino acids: CSVGGDGANVLTF. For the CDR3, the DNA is TGCAGCGTTGGAGGAGATGGGGCCAACGTCCTGACTTTC.

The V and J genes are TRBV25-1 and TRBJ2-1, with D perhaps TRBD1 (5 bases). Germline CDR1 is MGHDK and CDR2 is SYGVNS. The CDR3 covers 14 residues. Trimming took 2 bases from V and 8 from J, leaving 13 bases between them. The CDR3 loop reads CASSERALGDEQFF. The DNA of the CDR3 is TGTGCCAGCAGTGAACGGGCTCTAGGGGATGAGCAGTTCTTC.

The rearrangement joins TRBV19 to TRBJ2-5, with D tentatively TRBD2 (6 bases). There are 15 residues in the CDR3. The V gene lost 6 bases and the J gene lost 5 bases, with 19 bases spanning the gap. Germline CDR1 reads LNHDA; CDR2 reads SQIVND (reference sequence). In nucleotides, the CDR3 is TGTGCCAGTAGCGGGGGAGTGGGACCACAGGAGACCCAGTACTTC. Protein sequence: CASSGGVGPQETQYF.

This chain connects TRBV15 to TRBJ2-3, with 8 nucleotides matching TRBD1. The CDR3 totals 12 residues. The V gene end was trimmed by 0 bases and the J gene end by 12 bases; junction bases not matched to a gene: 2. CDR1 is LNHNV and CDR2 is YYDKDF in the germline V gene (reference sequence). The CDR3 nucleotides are TGTGCCACCAGCAGAGACGGACAGGGTCAGTATTTT. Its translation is CATSRDGQGQYF.